The 9 T cell receptor beta chains below come from one sample, sequenced in a study of shared clonotypes between healthy human individuals. This table comes from immunoSEQ multiplex PCR, and its TCRdb copy is limited to in-frame clones, with some not included. Altogether roughly 2,300,000 clones are present, less than 95% being singletons, with the ten largest covering 0.3% to 0.4%. The specimen sequenced was naive CD4+ T cells from PBMCs. Subset indicated: CD45RA+ positively selected. The receptors derive from a man aged 18 to 29 in good health. Some clones in this sample may be carry-over from other donors' samples.

The chain couples TRBV5-1 to TRBJ1-2; TRBD1 might be the D (5 bases). V was clipped by 4 bases and J by 7 bases, with 23 bases between them. Germline CDR1 SGHRS, CDR2 YFSETQ. The CDR3 extends over 16 amino acids. CDR3 nucleotides: TGCGCCAGCAGCATCATTTCAGGGACCGTGGTAGGTGGCTACACCTTC. Residues: CASSIISGTVVGGYTF.

V and J are TRBV5-1 and TRBJ1-1; tentative D call: TRBD1 (5 bases). V shed 4 bases and J shed 3 bases, with 13 bases lying between them. Germline CDR1 SGHRS, CDR2 YFSETQ. This CDR3 has 14 residues. The CDR3: CASSGSRGYTEAFF. The CDR3 nucleotides read TGCGCCAGCAGCGGAAGTAGGGGATACACTGAAGCTTTCTTT. Using reference TRBV5-1 and TRBJ1-1 for the parts outside the CDR3, the full variable domain is KAGVTQTPRYLIKTRGQQVTLSCSPISGHRSVSWYQQTPGQGLQFLFEYFSETQRNKGNFPGRFSGRQFSNSRSEMNVSTLELGDSALYLCASSGSRGYTEAFFGQGTRLTVV.

This chain connects TRBV11-2 to TRBJ2-7; TRBD1 or TRBD2 may be the D gene (5 bases each). CDR3 length: 17 residues. Deletions cut 5 bases from V and 2 bases from J, with 22 bases between. The germline CDR1 and CDR2 sequences are SGHAT and FQNNGV. CDR3 bases: TGTGCCAGCAGCACCAGAGGAAAACGGGACGGGACCTACGAGCAGTACTTC. This codes for CASSTRGKRDGTYEQYF.

The rearrangement joins TRBV5-1 to TRBJ2-7; D perhaps matches TRBD2 (6 bases). Germline V gives CDR1 SGHRS, CDR2 YFSETQ. V was clipped by 1 base and J by 0 bases, with 8 bases between them. The CDR3 sequence is 14 residues long. CDR3 nucleotide sequence: TGCGCCAGCAGCTTGTCGACTAGCTCCTACGAGCAGTACTTC. Residues: CASSLSTSSYEQYF.

V gene TRBV10-3 combines with J gene TRBJ2-7, with a possible D match to TRBD2 (6 bases). The V end was cut by 0 bases, the J end by 0 bases, with 12 bases between. The CDR3 is 16 amino acids. Germline loops: CDR1 ENHRY, CDR2 SYGVKD. In nucleotides, the CDR3 is TGTGCCATCAGTGAGTCGCTCGGCGGGACCTCCTACGAGCAGTACTTC. This gives the protein CAISESLGGTSYEQYF.

The V call is TRBV6-5, the J call TRBJ2-2; 8 bases are shared with TRBD1. Germline V lookup: CDR1 MNHEY, CDR2 SVGAGI. The CDR3 is 13 amino acids. Trimming removed 6 bases from V and 7 bases from J; junction bases left unmatched: 4. The CDR3 DNA reads TGTGCCAGCAGCATAACAGGGGGCGGGGAGCTGTTTTTT. It encodes CASSITGGGELFF.

This clone occurred once. The rearrangement links TRBV6-1 to TRBJ1-2; tentative D call: TRBD1 (5 bases). The CDR3 is 12 residues long. V lost 3 bases and J 10 bases, leaving 12 bases between the germline ends. Germline V gene data show CDR1 as MNHNS and CDR2 as SASEGT. CDR3 in DNA: TGTGCCAGCAGTGAGGCAGGGTTGGACTACACCTTC. Translation gives CASSEAGLDYTF.

The genes are TRBV27 and TRBJ2-3; no reliable D call. V was shortened by 2 bases and J by 5 bases, with 20 bases between the two germline ends. The V gene's germline CDR1 is MNHEY and CDR2 SMNVEV (reference sequence). CDR3 size: 17 residues. The CDR3, as DNA: TGTGCCAGCAGTTTAGAAGGGTCCCTCCCTGTGAGAGATACGCAGTATTTT. Protein sequence: CASSLEGSLPVRDTQYF.

This chain links TRBV18 with TRBJ1-1; tentatively, D is TRBD1 (5 bases). CDR1 KGHSH and CDR2 LQKENI come from the germline V gene. This CDR3 is 14 amino acids long. V was clipped by 2 bases and J by 4 bases, with 11 bases between them. The CDR3 DNA reads as TGTGCCAGCTCACCAGGAGGGGAGGGCACTGAAGCTTTCTTT. Translation: CASSPGGEGTEAFF.